This T cell receptor beta chain stems from a study of chemoradiotherapy in HPV16-positive cancers. Study in general: Candidate HPV-specific T-cell clones and common TCR motifs came from functional assays in a couple of HPV16-positive patients.

Repeated repertoire sampling spanned the course of chemoradiotherapy. Remarks on this clone: As yet, its antigen is unknown.

Notes on the study in general: For HPV16-positive patients, expanding HPV-responsive T cells associated with longer recurrence-free survival. Candidate HPV-specific clones and E7-related TCR motifs grew in tumor during treatment.

Assay used: immunoSEQ multiplex PCR; TCRdb lists only in-frame clones, some missing. The sample contains fewer than 3,500 clones, about nine tenths of which appear only once. Material: tumor tissue, obtained from a patient who underwent chemoradiotherapy. This clonotype originated in a human donor with HPV-associated anogenital cancer.

CDR3 loop: CASSEGQDYGYTF. The CDR3 DNA follows: TGTGCCAGCAGTGAGGGGCAGGACTATGGCTACACCTTC. This chain joins TRBV2 and TRBJ1-2; tentative D call: TRBD1 (5 bases). The CDR3 runs 13 residues. Germline-derived CDR1 and CDR2 are SNHLY and FYNNEI. Trimming cost V 3 bases and J 3 bases, with 8 bases left between them.